The entry that follows covers one TCR beta chain sequence. The sample is drawn from a study of T cells of healthy individuals. Via MiXCR, TCRdb re-called the 5' RACE reads, giving one row per CDR3 protein. The repertoire includes about 96,000 distinct CDR3 sequences, roughly a sixth of them detected once, and 6.2% sits in the top ten. Germline V gives CDR1 SGHTA, CDR2 FQGNSA. CDR3 length: 15 residues. V shed 1 base and J shed 4 bases, with 13 bases lying between them. The chain recombines TRBV7-2 with TRBJ1-1, with a weak D call TRBD1 (5 bases). This sequence originates from a human donor in good health. DNA of the CDR3: TGTGCCAGCAGCTTAGGTGTCGGTGGGGGCACTGAAGCTTTCTTT. It specifies CASSLGVGGGTEAFF.